The 15 T cell receptor beta chains given below trace back to one sample, sequenced in a study of beta chain features in type 1 diabetes. General study findings and limits: Shorter TCRB CDR3s, moderately but significantly so, were found in Type 1 diabetes patients in all four CD4+ subsets.

Sequencing targeted expressed TCRB transcripts, as all isolated RNA had been reverse transcribed. The data were produced by immunoSEQ multiplex PCR, yet TCRdb's version contains in-frame clones alone and is incomplete. The data hold 600,000 to 750,000 clones, with around 12% observed a single time. These receptors' targets are unknown. Sequenced input: naive CD4+ T cells from blood. Every receptor here comes from a young man with type 1 diabetes.

This clone was found a few times. This specimen includes other DNA sequences encoding the same CDR3. The gene calls are TRBV6-5 and TRBJ1-2; unclear D gene. V was pared by 2 bases and J by 2 bases, with 6 bases between. Germline assignment: CDR1 MNHEY and CDR2 SVGAGI. This CDR3 has 13 residues. Here the CDR3 DNA reads TGTGCCAGCAGTTACACCGGGAACTATGGCTACACCTTC. Residues: CASSYTGNYGYTF.

In its sample, this clone was seen a few times. The same CDR3 can be traced to other DNA sequences in this sample. The chain is built from TRBV7-2 and TRBJ2-3; the D gene is possibly TRBD1 (5 bases). CDR3 length: 13 residues. Trimming shortened V by 5 bases and J by 4 bases, and 10 bases separated the two germline ends. Germline V gives CDR1 SGHTA, CDR2 FQGNSA. The CDR3, as DNA: TGTGCCAGCAGCCCCCCAGGGCCAGATACGCAGTATTTT. Translating gives CASSPPGPDTQYF.

J is TRBJ2-3 and V is TRBV28; D is unclear. V was cut by 8 bases and J by 2 bases, with 8 bases left in between. Germline V gene lookup returns CDR1 MDHEN and CDR2 SYDVKM. The CDR3 spans 12 residues. CDR3 sequence reads: CASLAYTDTQYF. Written as DNA, the CDR3 is TGTGCCAGCCTGGCTTACACAGATACGCAGTATTTT.

This clone was seen a few times. CDR3 sequence: CASSEEGLNSPLHF. The CDR3 nucleotides are TGTGCCAGCAGTGAAGAGGGGTTGAATTCACCCCTCCACTTT. V gene TRBV6-1 combines with J gene TRBJ1-6; maybe TRBD1 (5 bases). Trimming took 1 base from V and 7 from J, leaving 8 bases between them. The CDR3 extends over 14 amino acids. Germline V gene sequence: CDR1 MNHNS, CDR2 SASEGT.

The chain combines TRBV6-5 with TRBJ2-1; TRBD1 matches 8 bases. V gave up 6 bases and J gave up 9 bases; unmatched junction bases: 4. The germline CDR1 and CDR2 sequences are MNHEY and SVGAGI. The CDR3 loop spans 12 amino acids. The CDR3 loop is CASRGTGVEQFF. CDR3 sequence (DNA): TGTGCCAGCAGGGGGACAGGTGTTGAGCAGTTCTTC.

This clone was detected a few times. The V and J genes are TRBV7-9 and TRBJ2-1, with 8 nucleotides matching TRBD1. The CDR3 sequence is 16 residues long. Germline CDR1 and CDR2: SEHNR and FQNEAQ (reference sequence). After removal of 4 bases from V and 4 bases from J, the junction contained 9 bases not matched to a gene. This chain's CDR3 is CASSSQTGEGYNEQFF. CDR3 DNA: TGTGCCAGCAGCTCCCAGACAGGGGAAGGATACAATGAGCAGTTCTTC.

The V call is TRBV7-2, the J call TRBJ2-1; D is ambiguous. Trimming cost V 6 bases and J 2 bases, with 2 bases left between them. Germline-derived CDR1 and CDR2 are SGHTA and FQGNSA. The CDR3 length is 11 residues. The CDR3: CASRAYNEQFF. The CDR3 DNA reads as TGTGCCAGCAGGGCCTACAATGAGCAGTTCTTC.

The chain employs TRBV11-3 and TRBJ2-5; D possibly matches TRBD1 or TRBD2 (5 bases each). Germline assignment: CDR1 SGHNT and CDR2 YENEEA. This CDR3 comprises 14 residues. Trimming removed 4 bases from V and 5 bases from J, with 14 bases in between. The DNA for the CDR3 is TGTGCCAGCAGCTCCGGGTCGGGACGTGAGACCCAGTACTTC. It translates to CASSSGSGRETQYF.

The sample holds a few counts of this clone. The J gene is TRBJ1-5, the V gene TRBV7-9; tentative D call: TRBD1 (5 bases). With 3 bases removed from V and 1 base from J, the gap between germline ends came to 7 bases. This CDR3 has 14 amino acids. Germline-derived CDR1 and CDR2 are SEHNR and FQNEAQ (reference sequence). Written as DNA, the CDR3 is TGTGCCAGCAGCTTGGGACCGAGCAATCAGCCCCAGCATTTT. The encoded protein is CASSLGPSNQPQHF.

The table lists this clone with a few counts. The V gene is TRBV29-1, the J gene TRBJ2-3; 8 bases fit TRBD1. V lost 7 bases to trimming and J lost 2 bases; unmatched junction nucleotides: 5. CDR1 is SQVTM and CDR2 is ANQGSEA in the germline V gene. The CDR3 length is 13 residues. The CDR3 DNA reads TGCAGCGCAGACAGGGGATTCACAGATACGCAGTATTTT. Protein sequence: CSADRGFTDTQYF.

The gene calls are TRBV7-2 and TRBJ2-5; 11 bases align to TRBD2. The CDR3 length is 17 residues. V lost 4 bases to trimming and J lost 5 bases; unmatched junction nucleotides: 12. Per germline, CDR1 SGHTA and CDR2 FQGNSA. CDR3 nucleotides: TGTGCCAGCAGCTCCTCATTTAGCGGGGGGGCCCTGGAGACCCAGTACTTC. Translating it yields CASSSSFSGGALETQYF.

The chain carries TRBV5-8 and TRBJ1-1, with 7 positions matching TRBD1. The CDR3 contains 15 residues. Germline assignment: CDR1 SGHTS and CDR2 YDEGEE. J was trimmed by 4 bases and V by 1 base; bases with no gene match: 7. The CDR3 sequence: CASSLLAGQLTEAFF. DNA of the CDR3: TGTGCCAGCAGCTTGTTGGCGGGACAGCTCACTGAAGCTTTCTTT. The variable domain in full, with the rest retrieved from reference TRBV5-8 and TRBJ1-1, is EAGVTQSPTHLIKTRGQQATLRCSPISGHTSVYWYQQALGLGLQFLLWYDEGEERNRGNFPPRFSGRQFPNYSSELNVNALELEDSALYLCASSLLAGQLTEAFFGQGTRLTVV.

On this clone: Different DNA sequences within this sample yield the same CDR3. The rearrangement uses TRBV29-1 and TRBJ2-5; TRBD2 matches 7 bases. The V segment lost 7 bases and the J segment 5 bases; nucleotides outside the gene matches: 10. The CDR3 has 13 residues. The germline gives CDR1 SQVTM, CDR2 ANQGSEA. This CDR3 reads CSGGFGGEETQYF. In DNA form, the CDR3 reads TGCAGCGGAGGATTTGGGGGGGAGGAGACCCAGTACTTC. Complete variable domain (other parts from reference TRBV29-1 and TRBJ2-5): SAVISQKPSRDICQRGTSLTIQCQVDSQVTMMFWYRQQPGQSLTLIATANQGSEATYESGFVIDKFPISRPNLTFSTLTVSNMSPEDSSIYLCSGGFGGEETQYFGPGTRLLVL.

This clone has a handful of counts. The DNA of the CDR3 is TGTGCCACCCCTCCCGACAGGGCAAATAACTATGGCTACACCTTC. It yields the protein CATPPDRANNYGYTF. The rearrangement uses TRBV28 and TRBJ1-2; 7 bases agree with TRBD1. After removal of 10 bases from V and 1 base from J, the junction contained 12 bases not matched to a gene. The CDR3 has 15 residues. Germline CDR1 reads MDHEN; CDR2 reads SYDVKM.

This chain uses TRBV7-9 with TRBJ1-2; 9 nucleotides agree with TRBD1. V was pared by 3 bases and J by 1 base, with 3 bases of the junction left unmatched. Germline V gives CDR1 SEHNR, CDR2 FQNEAQ (reference sequence). The CDR3 totals 15 residues. CDR3 DNA sequence: TGTGCCAGCAGCTTTGGGACAGGGTTTAACTATGGCTACACCTTC. It specifies CASSFGTGFNYGYTF. Supplemented by reference TRBV7-9 and TRBJ1-2, the full variable domain reads DTGVSQNPRHKITKRGQNVTFRCDPISEHNRLYWYRQTLGQGPEFLTYFQNEAQLEKSRLLSDRFSAERPKGSFSTLEIQRTEQGDSAMYLCASSFGTGFNYGYTFGSGTRLTVV.